The sequence of this TCR beta chain was determined in a study of cytomegalovirus exposure and HLA in healthy donors. PCR primers comprised 60 Vbeta and 13 Jbeta primers. Clones were sequenced by immunoSEQ multiplex PCR, and TCRdb holds only the in-frame ones, with some missing. The sample yields over 85,000 clones, roughly 72% seen once. This CDR3 has 17 residues. The trim removed 4 bases at V and 5 bases at J, leaving 10 bases unmatched. Germline V gene data show CDR1 as SGDLS and CDR2 as YYNGEE. This TCR came from a man aged 25-45 years in good health and CMV-seronegative. The chain uses TRBV9 and TRBJ1-6; TRBD1 agrees at 9 bases. The source material was PBMCs. The CDR3: CASSLTFGQGNNSPLHF. The DNA for the CDR3 is TGTGCCAGCAGCCTGACATTCGGACAGGGGAATAATTCACCCCTCCACTTT.